This entry describes one T cell receptor beta chain. The target antigen is unknown. Donors each provided about 10 milliliters of peripheral blood. The data were taken from a study of blood T cells in healthy people across ages. A second PCR of roughly 7 to 11 cycles used a sample-barcoded 5' primer and a J-beta primer mix. Any given sample supplied a minimum of 2.5 million CDR3-containing paired-end reads. TCRdb recomputed calls from the 5' RACE reads with MiXCR, one row per CDR3 protein. The sample shows 700,000 to 900,000 distinct CDR3 sequences, about 53% of them seen only once. Study observations and caveats: TCR beta diversity per million T cells fell roughly linearly with age. Across samples, TCR beta diversity tracked strongly with naive T cell percentage.

The sample taken for sequencing was blood. The sequence came from an elderly man in good health.

This chain's CDR3 is CASSSQAISSYEQYF. As DNA, the CDR3 is TGTGCCAGCAGCTCTCAAGCGATCAGCTCCTACGAGCAGTACTTC. The chain carries TRBV7-9 and TRBJ2-7; unclear D gene. V lost 4 bases and J lost 0, with 13 bases in between. Germline lookup yields CDR1 SEHNR and CDR2 FQNEAQ (reference sequence). The CDR3 has 15 residues. The complete variable domain, with remaining parts taken from reference TRBV7-9 and TRBJ2-7, reads DTGVSQNPRHKITKRGQNVTFRCDPISEHNRLYWYRQTLGQGPEFLTYFQNEAQLEKSRLLSDRFSAERPKGSFSTLEIQRTEQGDSAMYLCASSSQAISSYEQYFGPGTRLTVT.